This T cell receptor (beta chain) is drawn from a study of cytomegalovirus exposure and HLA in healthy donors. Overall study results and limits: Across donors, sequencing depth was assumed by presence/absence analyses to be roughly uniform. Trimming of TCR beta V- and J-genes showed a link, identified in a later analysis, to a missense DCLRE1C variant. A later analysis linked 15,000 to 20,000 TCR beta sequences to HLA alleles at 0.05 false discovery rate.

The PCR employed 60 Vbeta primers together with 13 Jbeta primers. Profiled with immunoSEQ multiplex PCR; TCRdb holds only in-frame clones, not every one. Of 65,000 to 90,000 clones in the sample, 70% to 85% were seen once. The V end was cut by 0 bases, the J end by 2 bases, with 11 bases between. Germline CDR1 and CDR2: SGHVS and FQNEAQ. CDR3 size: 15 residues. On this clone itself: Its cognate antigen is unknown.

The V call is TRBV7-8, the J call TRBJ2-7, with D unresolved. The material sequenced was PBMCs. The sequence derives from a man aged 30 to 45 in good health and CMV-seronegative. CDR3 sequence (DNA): TGTGCCAGCAGCTTAGCGACTCTAACGCCCTACGAGCAGTACTTC. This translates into CASSLATLTPYEQYF.